The T cell receptor beta chain under discussion was sequenced for a study of blood T cell repertoires in COVID-19. Study background: Specimens from acute and convalescent COVID-19 originated in the United States, Italy and Spain. Sources were T cells, B-cell-depleted T cells, or PBMCs; the material itself was cDNA or gDNA.

V gave up 5 bases and J gave up 9 bases; unmatched junction bases: 16. In germline, CDR1 is LNHNV, CDR2 YYDKDF (reference sequence). CDR3 size: 17 residues. Profiling relied on immunoSEQ multiplex PCR, and the TCRdb table lists in-frame clones only, not all of them. The sample carries tens of thousands of clones, more than 65% recorded once. This clone was counted many times. The sequencing input was peripheral blood. The chain uses TRBV15 and TRBJ2-1, with 10 bases matching TRBD2. This clonotype originated in a man at least 80 years old with acute or convalescent COVID-19. CDR3 coding DNA: TGTGCCACCAGCCCCCGGAGAAGCGGGGGGGGGCAGGGTGAGCAGTTCTTC. It translates to CATSPRRSGGGQGEQFF.